This T cell receptor (beta chain) was observed in a study of T cells in Graves' hyperthyroidism and ophthalmopathy. Germline-derived CDR1 and CDR2 are MNHEY and SMNVEV (reference sequence). This CDR3 region has 14 residues. Trimming at V came to 6 bases and at J to 8 bases, leaving 3 bases not matched to a gene. RNA transcripts gave rise to amplified TCR beta CDR3 regions. During a first-round RT-PCR of the TCR CDR3, the HTBI primer set was used. MiXCR was run by TCRdb on the multiplex PCR reads, yielding one entry per CDR3 protein. Among over 45,000 distinct CDR3 sequences listed, about 50% were seen once. Ten or more counts support this clonotype.

This receptor was taken from a woman in her 30s with Graves' ophthalmopathy. The sample taken for sequencing was blood. This chain joins TRBV27 and TRBJ2-3, with 15 bases aligning to TRBD2. The CDR3 protein is CASSRTSGRVTQYF. The CDR3 bases are TGTGCCAGCAGCCGGACTAGCGGGAGGGTTACGCAGTATTTT.